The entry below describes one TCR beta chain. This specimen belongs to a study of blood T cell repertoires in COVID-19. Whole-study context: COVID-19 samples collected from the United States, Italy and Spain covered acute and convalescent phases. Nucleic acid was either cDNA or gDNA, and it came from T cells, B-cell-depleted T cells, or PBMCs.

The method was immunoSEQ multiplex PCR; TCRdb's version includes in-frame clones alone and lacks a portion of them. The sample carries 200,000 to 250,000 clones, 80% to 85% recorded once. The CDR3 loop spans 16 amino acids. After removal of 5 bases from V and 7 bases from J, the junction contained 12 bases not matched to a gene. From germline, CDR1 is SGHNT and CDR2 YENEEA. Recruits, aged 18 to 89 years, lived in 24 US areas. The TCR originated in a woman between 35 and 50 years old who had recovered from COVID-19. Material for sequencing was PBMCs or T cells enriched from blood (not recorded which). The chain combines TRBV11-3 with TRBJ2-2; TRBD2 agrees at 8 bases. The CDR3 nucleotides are TGTGCCAGCAGCCGTCAAGGGCGGGAGGAGGGCGGGGAGCTGTTTTTT. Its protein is CASSRQGREEGGELFF.